A selection of T cell receptor beta chains follows, all from one sample in a study of T-cell reconstitution after alpha-beta-depleted transplantation in children. In TCRdb, the PCR reads were re-called with MiXCR into one record per CDR3 protein. The sample contains 75,000 to 90,000 distinct CDR3 sequences, around an eighth of which appear only once. The sequencing here drew on PBMCs, mostly from graft donor cells, taken 180 days after TCRalphabeta/CD19-depleted stem cell transplant. All receptors derive from a male patient aged 2-15 years who had a stem cell transplant for acute lymphoblastic leukemia, so the T cells may come from the graft donor. Each CDR3 is given with its conserved first and last residue. The D gene is left open where the match is weak. For some rows the clone size is stated as once, few or many, or as a class when expanded; others skip it.

>TRBJ1-4|few|.|TRBV10-3
CAIRPPGPSEKLFF
TGTGCCATCAGACCTCCTGGGCCAAGCGAAAAACTGTTTTTT
>TRBJ2-7|.|.|TRBV18
CASSGTTDYEQYF
TGTGCCAGCTCCGGGACCACCGACTACGAGCAGTACTTC
>TRBJ2-4|few|TRBD1|TRBV28
CASSLRTGGNIQYF
TGTGCCAGCAGTTTGAGAACAGGGGGAAACATTCAGTACTTC
>TRBJ2-7|.|.|TRBV20-1
CSASYGPEYF
TGCAGTGCTAGTTATGGCCCGGAGTACTTC
>TRBJ2-2|.|.|TRBV20-1
CSAQQALGGELFF
TGCAGTGCCCAACAGGCCCTAGGCGGGGAGCTGTTTTTT
>TRBJ2-3|few|TRBD2|TRBV7-2
CASSLWRGELDTQYF
TGTGCCAGCAGCTTATGGCGGGGGGAATTAGATACGCAGTATTTT
>TRBJ2-3|once|TRBD2|TRBV12-3/TRBV12-4
CTSSSHGGLAYITDTQYF
TGTACCAGCAGTTCACATGGGGGACTAGCGTATATAACAGATACGCAGTATTTT
>TRBJ2-7|few|.|TRBV6-2/TRBV6-3
CASSYSTPLYEQYF
TGTGCCAGCAGTTACTCGACCCCCTTATACGAGCAGTACTTC
>TRBJ2-4|many|.|TRBV5-8
CASSLHGGLAKNIQYF
TGTGCCAGCAGCTTGCACGGGGGACTAGCCAAAAACATTCAGTACTTC
>TRBJ2-5|few|TRBD1|TRBV20-1
CSAPQGKETQYF
TGCAGTGCCCCACAGGGGAAAGAGACCCAGTACTTC
>TRBJ2-2|many|.|TRBV5-1
CASSLLLDRVKTGELFF
TGCGCCAGCAGCTTGCTCTTAGACAGAGTGAAGACCGGGGAGCTGTTTTTT
>TRBJ2-5|few|TRBD1|TRBV20-1
CSATDRGGETQYF
TGCAGTGCTACAGACAGGGGAGGCGAGACCCAGTACTTC
>TRBJ1-2|.|.|TRBV6-5
CASSSSGRSYGYTF
TGTGCCAGCAGTTCCTCGGGGAGGAGCTATGGCTACACCTTC
>TRBJ2-5|few|.|TRBV28
CASSLIIGGQYQETQYF
TGTGCCAGCAGTTTGATCATCGGGGGACAATACCAAGAGACCCAGTACTTC
>TRBJ2-7|.|TRBD1|TRBV7-9
CAGSLLRTGVREQYF
TGTGCCGGCAGCTTATTGAGGACAGGGGTCCGGGAGCAGTACTTC
>TRBJ2-3|few|.|TRBV28
CASSLGSRSTDTQYF
TGTGCCAGCAGTTTGGGGTCCCGCAGCACAGATACGCAGTATTTT
>TRBJ1-2|.|.|TRBV20-1
CSARERKAYGYTF
TGCAGTGCTCGAGAGCGGAAGGCCTATGGCTACACCTTC
>TRBJ1-2|few|TRBD1|TRBV29-1
CSVLTGLNYGYTF
TGCAGCGTATTGACAGGGCTAAACTATGGCTACACCTTC
>TRBJ2-7|few|.|TRBV5-1
CASSLTLRSYEQYF
TGCGCCAGCAGCTTGACTCTCCGGTCCTACGAGCAGTACTTC
>TRBJ1-5|many|.|TRBV12-3/TRBV12-4
CASRTGGWGNQPQHF
TGTGCCAGCAGAACAGGCGGGTGGGGCAATCAGCCCCAGCATTTT
>TRBJ2-3|few|TRBD2|TRBV5-1
CASSSSGGAGDTQYF
TGCGCCAGCAGCTCGAGCGGGGGGGCGGGAGATACGCAGTATTTT
>TRBJ1-3|.|.|TRBV6-6
CASSPWKGNTIYF
TGTGCCAGCAGCCCCTGGAAGGGAAACACCATATATTTT
>TRBJ2-5|many|.|TRBV6-1
CASSEADQETQYF
TGTGCCAGCAGTGAAGCGGATCAAGAGACCCAGTACTTC
>TRBJ1-2|.|.|TRBV7-2
CASSLVSQINYGYTF
TGTGCCAGCAGCTTAGTGAGCCAGATCAACTATGGCTACACCTTC
>TRBJ1-5|few|.|TRBV6-1
CATRRGYSNQPQHF
TGTGCCACCCGGAGGGGTTATAGCAATCAGCCCCAGCATTTT
>TRBJ2-1|.|.|TRBV29-1
CSVATATNEQFF
TGCAGCGTTGCAACAGCCACCAATGAGCAGTTCTTC
>TRBJ2-7|many|TRBD2|TRBV7-2
CASSPMALAGGFYEQYF
TGTGCCAGCAGCCCGATGGCCCTAGCGGGAGGTTTCTACGAGCAGTACTTC
>TRBJ1-2|few|.|TRBV12-3/TRBV12-4
CASSLAGSGNYGYTF
TGTGCCAGCAGTTTAGCAGGATCAGGGAACTATGGCTACACCTTC
>TRBJ2-2|.|.|TRBV20-1
CSALEGYNTGELFF
TGCAGTGCCCTAGAAGGGTACAACACCGGGGAGCTGTTTTTT
>TRBJ1-5|few|TRBD1|TRBV6-7
CASSYRTGSSQPQHF
TGTGCCAGCAGTTACCGGACAGGGAGTAGTCAGCCCCAGCATTTT
>TRBJ1-5|.|.|TRBV5-5
CASSLGGLNQPQHF
TGTGCCAGCAGCTTGGGGGGTCTTAATCAGCCCCAGCATTTT
>TRBJ1-1|.|.|TRBV5-1
CASSSFNWGPGTEAFF
TGCGCCAGCAGCTCCTTCAATTGGGGCCCGGGGACTGAAGCTTTCTTT
>TRBJ1-2|few|.|TRBV7-9
CASGLTGAYYGYTF
TGTGCCAGCGGCCTAACCGGGGCTTACTATGGCTACACCTTC
>TRBJ2-4|few|.|TRBV5-1
CASSPRSWTVAKNIQYF
TGCGCCAGCAGCCCCCGCAGTTGGACGGTAGCCAAAAACATTCAGTACTTC
>TRBJ1-4|.|.|TRBV20-1
CSARPGRREKLFF
TGCAGTGCTCGGCCGGGACGCAGAGAAAAACTGTTTTTT
>TRBJ1-3|.|.|TRBV18
CASSRLGRGGNTIYF
TGTGCCAGCTCCCGCCTGGGAAGAGGTGGAAACACCATATATTTT
>TRBJ2-1|.|TRBD1|TRBV9
CASSQNLPGQLKGEQFF
TGTGCCAGCAGCCAAAATCTACCGGGACAGCTGAAGGGTGAGCAGTTCTTC
>TRBJ2-3|few|TRBD2|TRBV20-1
CSARDGLAVPDTQYF
TGCAGTGCTAGAGACGGACTAGCAGTACCAGATACGCAGTATTTT
>TRBJ2-1|few|.|TRBV15
CATSRDLRLAIYNEQFF
TGTGCCACCAGCAGAGATCTCAGGCTAGCGATCTACAATGAGCAGTTCTTC
>TRBJ2-2|few|.|TRBV5-5
CASSPLPGPITGELFF
TGTGCCAGCAGTCCTCTACCGGGGCCTATCACCGGGGAGCTGTTTTTT
>TRBJ2-3|many|TRBD1|TRBV6-1
CASSPGTVADTQYF
TGTGCCAGCAGTCCCGGGACAGTAGCAGATACGCAGTATTTT
>TRBJ1-5|few|.|TRBV6-2/TRBV6-3
CASSRLSNQPQHF
TGTGCCAGCTCAAGGCTCTCCAATCAGCCCCAGCATTTT
>TRBJ2-1|many|TRBD2|TRBV12-3/TRBV12-4
CASSLSGGSYNEQFF
TGTGCCAGCAGTTTGAGCGGGGGCTCCTACAATGAGCAGTTCTTC
>TRBJ2-5|few|.|TRBV28
CASSDPGRETQYF
TGTGCCAGCAGCGACCCTGGGCGAGAGACCCAGTACTTC
>TRBJ2-2|many|TRBD2|TRBV29-1
CSVYLAGNTGELFF
TGCAGCGTCTATCTAGCGGGAAACACCGGGGAGCTGTTTTTT
>TRBJ2-7|few|.|TRBV7-2
CASSLVTPYEQYF
TGTGCCAGCAGCTTAGTGACGCCTTACGAGCAGTACTTC